This T cell receptor (beta chain) derives from a study of beta chain features in type 1 diabetes. General study findings and limits: Across all four CD4+ subsets, people with type 1 diabetes showed modestly shorter TCRB CDR3s. cDNA-based sequencing might over-represent cells highly expressing TCR. VDJ junctions in type 1 diabetes patients carried more deletions and fewer insertions.

cDNA synthesis used the whole RNA isolate, giving expressed TCRB sequences. Sequenced by immunoSEQ multiplex PCR; TCRdb stores in-frame clones only, minus some. Of 620,000 or so clones listed, about a sixth are singletons. This clone was detected a few times. Its antigen is currently unknown. Post-sort purity exceeded 98% for all sorted populations. The material sequenced was naive CD4+ T cells from blood. The receptor was isolated from a man between 18 and 29 years old in good health.

The CDR3 is CAISESGTASNQPQHF. CDR3 coding DNA: TGTGCCATCAGTGAGTCTGGGACAGCTAGCAATCAGCCCCAGCATTTT. The J gene is TRBJ1-5, the V gene TRBV10-3; 7 bases agree with TRBD1. After removal of 0 bases from V and 0 bases from J, the junction contained 2 bases not matched to a gene. Per the germline V gene, CDR1 is ENHRY and CDR2 is SYGVKD. The length of the CDR3 is 16 residues.